This T cell receptor (beta chain) emerged from a study of PD-L1 blockade in urothelial cancer. Study-wide background: At 6 weeks and at 3 weeks (second dose) after treatment start, blood was analyzed.

As regards this clone: Its antigen is not identified.

CDR1 and CDR2 from the germline V gene are SGHTS and YDEGEE. This CDR3 region has 15 residues. V lost 7 bases and J lost 5; bases outside the gene matches: 13. Only in-frame clones appear in the TCRdb table, and some are missing; sequencing was by immunoSEQ multiplex PCR. The sample gives more than 75,000 clones, roughly 89% of which show up once; 2% to 2.5% is in the top ten. Stated time point: pretreatment peripheral blood. Diagnoses among patients were locally advanced or metastatic urothelial carcinoma. Study observations and caveats: Blood TCR clonality below the median before treatment was a predictor of better survival.

This receptor was obtained from a man in his fifties or sixties with urothelial cancer. Sequenced material: PBMCs, taken around atezolizumab (anti-PD-L1) treatment. The chain employs TRBV5-8 and TRBJ2-5; 8 bases agree with TRBD2. The chain's CDR3 is CASRSYSGAPETQYF. For the CDR3, the DNA is TGTGCCAGCCGGTCCTATAGCGGGGCTCCGGAGACCCAGTACTTC. Drawing the rest from reference TRBV5-8 and TRBJ2-5, the complete variable domain is EAGVTQSPTHLIKTRGQQATLRCSPISGHTSVYWYQQALGLGLQFLLWYDEGEERNRGNFPPRFSGRQFPNYSSELNVNALELEDSALYLCASRSYSGAPETQYFGPGTRLLVL.